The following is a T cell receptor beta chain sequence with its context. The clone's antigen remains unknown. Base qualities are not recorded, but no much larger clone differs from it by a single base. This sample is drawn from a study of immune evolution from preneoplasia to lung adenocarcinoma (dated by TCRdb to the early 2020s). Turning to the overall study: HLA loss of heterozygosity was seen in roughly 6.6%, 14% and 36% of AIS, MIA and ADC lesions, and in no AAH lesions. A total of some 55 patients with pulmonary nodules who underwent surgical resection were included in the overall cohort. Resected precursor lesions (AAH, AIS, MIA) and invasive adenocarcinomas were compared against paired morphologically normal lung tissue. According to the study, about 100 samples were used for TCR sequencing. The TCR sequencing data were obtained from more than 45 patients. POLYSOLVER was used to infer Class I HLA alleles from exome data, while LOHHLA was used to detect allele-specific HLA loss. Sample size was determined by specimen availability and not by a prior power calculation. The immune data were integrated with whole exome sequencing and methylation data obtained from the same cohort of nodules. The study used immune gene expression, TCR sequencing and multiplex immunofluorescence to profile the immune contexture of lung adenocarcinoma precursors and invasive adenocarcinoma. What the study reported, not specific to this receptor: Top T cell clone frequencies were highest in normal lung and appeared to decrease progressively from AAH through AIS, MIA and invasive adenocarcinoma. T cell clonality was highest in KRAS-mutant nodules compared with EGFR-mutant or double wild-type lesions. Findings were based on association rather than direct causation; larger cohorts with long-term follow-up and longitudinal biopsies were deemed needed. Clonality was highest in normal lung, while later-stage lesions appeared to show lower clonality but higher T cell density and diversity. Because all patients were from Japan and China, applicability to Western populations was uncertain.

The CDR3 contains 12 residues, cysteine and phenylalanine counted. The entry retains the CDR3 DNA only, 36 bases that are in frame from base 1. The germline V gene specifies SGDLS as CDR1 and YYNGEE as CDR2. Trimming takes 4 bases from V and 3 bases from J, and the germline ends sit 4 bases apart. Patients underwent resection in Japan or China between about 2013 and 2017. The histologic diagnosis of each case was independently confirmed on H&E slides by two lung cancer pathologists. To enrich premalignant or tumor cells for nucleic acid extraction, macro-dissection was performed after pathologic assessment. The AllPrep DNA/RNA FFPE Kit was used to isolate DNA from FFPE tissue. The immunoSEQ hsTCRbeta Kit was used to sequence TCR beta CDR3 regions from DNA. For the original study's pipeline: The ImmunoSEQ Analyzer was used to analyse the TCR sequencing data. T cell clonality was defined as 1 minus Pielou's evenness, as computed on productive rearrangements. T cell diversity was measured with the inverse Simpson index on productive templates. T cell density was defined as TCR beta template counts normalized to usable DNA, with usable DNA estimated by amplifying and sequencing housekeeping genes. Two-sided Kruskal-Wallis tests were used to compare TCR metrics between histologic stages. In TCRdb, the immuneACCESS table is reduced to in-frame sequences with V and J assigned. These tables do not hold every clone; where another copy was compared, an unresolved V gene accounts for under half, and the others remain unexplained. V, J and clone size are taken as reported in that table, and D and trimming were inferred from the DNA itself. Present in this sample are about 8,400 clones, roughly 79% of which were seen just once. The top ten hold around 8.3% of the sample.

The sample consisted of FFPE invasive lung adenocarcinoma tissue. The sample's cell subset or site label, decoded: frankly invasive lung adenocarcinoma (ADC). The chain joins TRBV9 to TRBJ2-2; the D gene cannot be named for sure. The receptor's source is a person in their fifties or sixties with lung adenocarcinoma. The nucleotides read TGTGCCAGCAGCTCATACACCGGGGAGCTGTTTTTT. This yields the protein CASSSYTGELFF.